Described below is a single TCR beta chain sequence and its context. Its matching antigen is unknown. The germline gives CDR1 SEHNR, CDR2 FQNEAQ (reference sequence). Trimming left V 1 base short and J 7 bases short, with 5 bases between. The CDR3 contains 12 residues. The study sequenced TCR beta in blood CD8+ and CD4+ T cells. These data originate in a study of CD8 T cells in Susac syndrome. Overall study: The sequenced Susac syndrome patients included six who had clinically active disease and about 8 who were in remission. General observations from the study: None of the CD4+ T cell repertoires in Susac syndrome showed clonal expansion.

After extraction with the RNeasy kit, about 0.45 to 1 ug of the RNA was reverse transcribed using random hexamers. Across 54 Vbeta and 13 Jbeta, immunoSEQ multiplex PCR amplified TCR beta CDR3. From the immunoSEQ multiplex PCR reads, TCRdb called clonotypes with MiXCR, one entry per CDR3 protein. The sample carries 200,000 to 250,000 distinct CDR3 sequences, 94% recorded once. The origin of this receptor is a human donor with Susac syndrome. The chain has TRBV7-9 and TRBJ1-3; D remains ambiguous. Sample: CD4+ T cells from PBMCs. CDR3 loop: CASSLVLNTIYF. As DNA, the CDR3 is TGTGCCAGCAGCTTAGTTCTCAACACCATATATTTT.